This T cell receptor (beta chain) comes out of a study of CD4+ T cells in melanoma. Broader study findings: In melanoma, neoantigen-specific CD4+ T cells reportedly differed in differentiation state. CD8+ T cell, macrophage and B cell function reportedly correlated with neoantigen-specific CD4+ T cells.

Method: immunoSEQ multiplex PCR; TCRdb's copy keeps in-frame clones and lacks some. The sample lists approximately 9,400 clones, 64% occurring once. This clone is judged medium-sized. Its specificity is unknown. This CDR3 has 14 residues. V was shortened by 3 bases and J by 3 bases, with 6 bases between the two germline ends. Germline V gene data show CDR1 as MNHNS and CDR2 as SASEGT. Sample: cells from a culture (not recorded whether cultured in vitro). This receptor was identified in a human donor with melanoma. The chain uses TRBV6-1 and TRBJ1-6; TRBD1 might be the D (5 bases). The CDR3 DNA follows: TGTGCCAGCAGTGAGAGGGGCTATAATTCACCCCTCCACTTT. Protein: CASSERGYNSPLHF.